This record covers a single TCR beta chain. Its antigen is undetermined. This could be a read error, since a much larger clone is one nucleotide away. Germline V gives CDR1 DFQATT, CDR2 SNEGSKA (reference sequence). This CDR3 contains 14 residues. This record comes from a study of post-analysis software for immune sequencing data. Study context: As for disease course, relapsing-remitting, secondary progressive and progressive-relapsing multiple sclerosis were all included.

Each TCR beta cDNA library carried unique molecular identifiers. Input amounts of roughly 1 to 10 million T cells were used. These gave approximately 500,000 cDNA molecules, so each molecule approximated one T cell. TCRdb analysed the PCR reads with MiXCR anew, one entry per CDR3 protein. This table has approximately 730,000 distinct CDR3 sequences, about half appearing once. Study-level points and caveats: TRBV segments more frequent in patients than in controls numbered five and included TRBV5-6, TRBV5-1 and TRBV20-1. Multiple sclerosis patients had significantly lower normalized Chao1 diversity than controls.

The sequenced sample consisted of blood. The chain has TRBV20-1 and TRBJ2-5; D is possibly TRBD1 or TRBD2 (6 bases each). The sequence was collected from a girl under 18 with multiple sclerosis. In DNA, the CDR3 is TGCAATGCTAGGGGGGACACGTACCAAGAGACCCAGTACTTC. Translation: CNARGDTYQETQYF.